These T cell receptor beta chains were read from a single sample in a study of OX40 agonist ivuxolimab in advanced cancers. TCRdb's copy holds only in-frame clones and misses some; the assay was immunoSEQ multiplex PCR. The sample records around 15,000 clones, roughly 90% being singletons. The sequencing here drew on CD4+ or CD8+ T cells sorted from blood, taken in a trial of the OX40 agonist ivuxolimab. These receptors were obtained from an adult with an advanced solid tumor such as melanoma, head and neck, liver or kidney cancer. CDR3s include the opening cysteine and the closing phenylalanine or tryptophan. The D gene is left open where the match is weak. Clone size is not always given. Where it is, it says once, few, many or a class for expanded clones.

v_call	d_call	clone_size	j_call	cdr3_aa	cdr3_nt
TRBV5-6	.	.	TRBJ2-2	CASSPRHQRRTGELFF	TGTGCCAGCAGCCCCAGACACCAAAGGCGGACCGGGGAGCTGTTTTTT
TRBV7-9	.	.	TRBJ2-5	CASSLAVGVETQYF	TGTGCCAGCAGCTTAGCTGTAGGGGTGGAGACCCAGTACTTC
TRBV4-3	.	once	TRBJ2-1	CASSQAGGQTFGGYNEQFF	TGCGCCAGCAGCCAAGCTGGAGGCCAAACCTTCGGGGGTTACAATGAGCAGTTCTTC
TRBV18	TRBD2	.	TRBJ2-2	CASSLASGRAANTGELFF	TGTGCCAGCTCACTAGCTAGCGGGAGGGCCGCGAACACCGGGGAGCTGTTTTTT
TRBV6-5	.	few	TRBJ1-5	CASSLQQGQPQHF	TGTGCCAGCAGCCTTCAACAGGGTCAGCCCCAGCATTTT
TRBV9	.	.	TRBJ2-5	CASSRTLGGKNQETQYF	TGTGCCAGCAGCCGAACCCTAGGGGGAAAGAACCAAGAGACCCAGTACTTC
TRBV7-2	.	.	TRBJ2-1	CASSLLTSTEQFF	TGTGCCAGCAGCTTACTAACAAGTACTGAGCAGTTCTTC
TRBV2	.	.	TRBJ2-7	CASNGGGQPGKYYEQYF	TGTGCCAGCAATGGCGGAGGCCAGCCGGGAAAGTACTACGAGCAGTACTTC
TRBV5-1	.	few	TRBJ1-1	CASAVSWADTEAFF	TGCGCCAGCGCAGTATCCTGGGCGGACACTGAAGCTTTCTTT
TRBV27	.	.	TRBJ2-7	CASSPPGRHEQYF	TGTGCCAGCAGTCCCCCTGGGAGGCACGAGCAGTACTTC
TRBV6-1	.	.	TRBJ1-2	CASSEGGAGGGYTF	TGTGCCAGCAGTGAAGGGGGTGCAGGAGGCGGCTACACCTTC
TRBV7-4	TRBD1	.	TRBJ2-7	CASSIQQGSYEQYF	TGTGCCAGCAGCATCCAACAGGGGTCGTACGAGCAGTACTTC
TRBV10-3	.	.	TRBJ1-2	CAISADSNYGYTF	TGTGCCATCAGTGCCGACAGTAACTATGGCTACACCTTC
TRBV11-3	.	.	TRBJ2-7	CASSLGDTDYEQYF	TGTGCCAGCAGCTTAGGCGACACGGACTACGAGCAGTACTTC
TRBV11-1	TRBD2	.	TRBJ2-7	CASSFERGIYEQYF	TGTGCCAGCAGCTTCGAGCGGGGTATTTACGAGCAGTACTTC
TRBV28	TRBD2	.	TRBJ2-5	CASSGGGVETQYF	TGTGCCAGCAGTGGCGGGGGGGTGGAGACCCAGTACTTC
TRBV28	TRBD2	.	TRBJ2-1	CASSSPHNSGIYNEQFF	TGTGCCAGCAGTTCCCCTCACAATAGCGGGATTTACAATGAGCAGTTCTTC
TRBV28	TRBD1	.	TRBJ2-2	CASSLTQGSTGELFF	TGTGCCAGCAGCCTCACACAGGGGAGCACCGGGGAGCTGTTTTTT
TRBV6-5	.	.	TRBJ2-5	CASSYTVAQVQETQYF	TGTGCCAGCAGTTACACTGTAGCCCAAGTCCAAGAGACCCAGTACTTC
TRBV28	.	few	TRBJ1-5	CASRSDGNQPQHF	TGTGCCAGCAGGTCGGACGGTAATCAGCCCCAGCATTTT
TRBV9	.	.	TRBJ1-1	CASSVGGNRASEAFF	TGTGCCAGCAGCGTAGGGGGGAACAGGGCGTCTGAAGCTTTCTTT
TRBV2	TRBD2	.	TRBJ2-7	CASSELAGALGEQYF	TGTGCCAGCAGTGAGCTAGCGGGAGCCCTGGGCGAGCAGTACTTC
TRBV7-2	.	.	TRBJ1-2	CASSPPRSGYTF	TGTGCCAGCAGCCCGCCTAGGTCTGGCTACACCTTC
TRBV7-8	.	.	TRBJ1-6	CASSFVSPLDNSPLHF	TGTGCCAGCAGCTTTGTTTCCCCGTTGGATAATTCACCCCTCCACTTT
TRBV19	.	.	TRBJ1-4	CASSKTALNEKLFF	TGTGCCAGTAGTAAGACAGCGCTTAATGAAAAACTGTTTTTT
TRBV10-3	.	.	TRBJ2-2	CAISESADTGELFF	TGTGCCATCAGTGAGTCGGCGGACACCGGGGAGCTGTTTTTT
TRBV30	.	.	TRBJ1-3	CAWVSRDALSGNTIYF	TGTGCCTGGGTATCCCGGGACGCCCTCTCTGGAAACACCATATATTTT
TRBV30	TRBD2	.	TRBJ2-7	CAWSVGSGGFEQYF	TGTGCCTGGAGTGTAGGTAGCGGGGGATTCGAGCAGTACTTC
TRBV27	TRBD1	once	TRBJ2-1	CASSLKETGGLTYNEQFF	TGTGCCAGCAGTTTAAAAGAAACAGGGGGTTTAACCTACAATGAGCAGTTCTTC
TRBV5-4	TRBD1	.	TRBJ2-5	CASSPDGTGGRETQYF	TGTGCCAGCAGCCCGGACGGGACAGGGGGTCGGGAGACCCAGTACTTC
TRBV29-1	TRBD1	few	TRBJ2-2	CSVESGQGAIGELFF	TGCAGCGTAGAATCGGGACAGGGGGCCATCGGGGAGCTGTTTTTT
TRBV27	TRBD1	.	TRBJ1-2	CASSLGTGGLDYGYTF	TGTGCCAGCAGTCTGGGGACAGGGGGATTGGACTATGGCTACACCTTC
TRBV5-1	TRBD1	.	TRBJ2-5	CASSPGQETQYF	TGCGCCAGCAGCCCGGGACAGGAGACCCAGTACTTC
TRBV5-1	TRBD2	.	TRBJ2-3	CASSLLAGVADTQYF	TGCGCCAGCAGCTTATTAGCGGGAGTGGCGGATACGCAGTATTTT
TRBV28	TRBD1	.	TRBJ1-3	CASRRQGASGNTIYF	TGTGCCAGCAGGCGACAGGGGGCTTCTGGAAACACCATATATTTT
TRBV4-1	.	.	TRBJ1-1	CASSKASNTEAFF	TGCGCCAGCAGCAAGGCATCGAACACTGAAGCTTTCTTT
TRBV2	.	.	TRBJ1-2	CASSEISSAYGYTF	TGTGCCAGCAGTGAAATTTCCAGCGCCTATGGCTACACCTTC
TRBV15	.	.	TRBJ2-3	CATSRDYTGEGADTQYF	TGTGCCACCAGCAGAGATTATACGGGGGAAGGCGCAGATACGCAGTATTTT
TRBV9	.	.	TRBJ2-7	CASSVDGGGTYEQYF	TGTGCCAGCAGCGTAGATGGGGGCGGGACCTACGAGCAGTACTTC
TRBV30	.	.	TRBJ2-7	CACGQPQQYF	TGTGCCTGTGGACAGCCCCAGCAGTACTTC
TRBV9	.	.	TRBJ2-3	CASSVREARDTQYF	TGTGCCAGCAGCGTCAGAGAGGCCAGGGATACGCAGTATTTT
TRBV5-4	TRBD2	.	TRBJ2-7	CASSSGGTASGAYEQYF	TGTGCCAGCAGCTCGGGGGGGACGGCTAGCGGGGCCTACGAGCAGTACTTC
TRBV10-1	TRBD1	.	TRBJ1-6	CASSEWDRYNSPLHF	TGCGCCAGCAGTGAGTGGGACAGGTATAATTCACCCCTCCACTTT
TRBV5-5	.	.	TRBJ2-2	CATEPSAYHNTGELFF	TGTGCCACCGAACCTTCAGCATACCATAACACCGGGGAGCTGTTTTTT
TRBV2	TRBD1	.	TRBJ1-4	CASTKQGSTNEKLFF	TGTGCCAGCACCAAACAGGGGTCAACTAATGAAAAACTGTTTTTT
TRBV6-6	TRBD1	.	TRBJ1-5	CASSKTGGGEGPQHF	TGTGCCAGCAGCAAGACAGGGGGCGGCGAAGGACCCCAGCATTTT
TRBV10-3	.	.	TRBJ1-6	CAISESSDSPLHF	TGTGCCATCAGTGAGTCGAGCGATTCACCCCTCCACTTT
TRBV9	TRBD2	.	TRBJ2-2	CASSARTSGAGELFF	TGTGCCAGCAGCGCCCGGACTAGCGGGGCCGGGGAGCTGTTTTTT
TRBV28	.	.	TRBJ2-6	CASTGRGSGANVLTF	TGTGCCAGCACCGGCAGGGGCTCTGGGGCCAACGTCCTGACTTTC
TRBV6-1	.	.	TRBJ2-1	CASSEVRGRTYNEQFF	TGTGCCAGCAGTGAAGTTCGGGGGAGGACCTACAATGAGCAGTTCTTC
TRBV11-2	.	.	TRBJ1-3	CASSLGSSGNTIYF	TGTGCCAGCAGCTTAGGGAGCTCTGGAAACACCATATATTTT
TRBV28	TRBD2	.	TRBJ2-7	CASSLLSSGKYEQYF	TGTGCCAGCAGTTTATTATCTAGCGGGAAATACGAGCAGTACTTC
TRBV4-1	.	once	TRBJ1-1	CASSQGLTTNTEAFF	TGCGCCAGCAGCCAAGGTTTAACGACAAACACTGAAGCTTTCTTT
TRBV30	.	.	TRBJ2-7	CAWSGGLRAYEQYF	TGTGCCTGGAGTGGGGGGTTACGCGCCTACGAGCAGTACTTC
TRBV19	.	.	TRBJ1-1	CASTGRGMNTEAFF	TGTGCCAGTACGGGCCGTGGAATGAACACTGAAGCTTTCTTT
TRBV6-8	.	.	TRBJ1-2	CASSYPGPYCGGYTF	TGTGCCAGCAGTTACCCGGGACCCTATTGCGGTGGCTACACCTTC
TRBV28	.	.	TRBJ1-5	CASSLFKGVSYQPQHF	TGTGCCAGCAGTTTATTTAAGGGGGTGTCTTATCAGCCCCAGCATTTT
TRBV6-8	.	.	TRBJ2-7	CASSPMGAGEGEQYF	TGTGCCAGCAGTCCCATGGGGGCGGGAGAGGGCGAGCAGTACTTC
TRBV7-3	.	.	TRBJ2-1	CASSLTGLYNEQFF	TGTGCCAGCAGCTTAACCGGACTATACAATGAGCAGTTCTTC